One T cell receptor (beta chain) is described in this entry. Antigen unknown. In the PCR, 60 Vbeta and 13 Jbeta primers were used. Data came from immunoSEQ multiplex PCR; TCRdb stores just in-frame clones and leaves some out. The repertoire has over 150,000 clones, around 73% of them found once; the top ten carry 5% to 6.5%. The data are from a study of cytomegalovirus exposure and HLA in healthy donors. Findings and limits, study-wide: TCR beta chains associated with HLA were, in a later analysis, more clonally expanded than equally common others. Most TCR sequences were rare, but some public TCRs occurred in many donors. HLA-A and HLA-B allele assignments for most subjects were reportedly predicted accurately using TCR beta sequences.

The clonotype was recovered from a woman under 30 in good health and CMV-seropositive. The source material was PBMCs.

CDR3 region: CASLPLRDRPYEQYF. CDR3 coding DNA: TGCGCCAGCTTACCACTACGGGACAGGCCCTACGAGCAGTACTTC. The genes are TRBV10-1 and TRBJ2-7, with TRBD1 matching 8 bases. V was pared by 8 bases and J by 2 bases, with 11 bases of the junction left unmatched. The length of the CDR3 is 15 residues. CDR1 and CDR2 (germline): WNHNN, SYGVQD (reference sequence).